This T cell receptor (beta chain) was profiled in a study of cytomegalovirus exposure and HLA in healthy donors. Study-level background: Unique TCR beta sequences numbering approximately 120 million came from about 179 million T cells in an earlier analysis. Study-wide results and limits: TCR beta V segments were, for the most part, productive about 90% or about 30% of the time in an earlier analysis. Later work associated approximately 17,000 TCR beta sequences with HLA alleles at 0.05 false discovery rate. A few CMV-associated chains were confirmed in vitro to be specific for CMV antigens.

The PCR ran on 60 Vbeta and 13 Jbeta primers. Sequencing was performed with immunoSEQ multiplex PCR; in TCRdb, only in-frame clones are kept and a portion is missing. The profile shows about 180,000 clones, 75% to 90% of them singletons. Note on this clone: The antigen is not known.

Sequencing was performed on PBMCs. The clonotype was recovered from a girl aged 5-17 years in good health and CMV-seropositive.

CDR3 loop: CASSQQETQYF. The CDR3 nucleotides are TGTGCCAGCAGCCAACAAGAGACCCAGTACTTC. The chain combines TRBV5-4 with TRBJ2-5; D call uncertain. CDR1 and CDR2 (germline): SGHNT, YYREEE (reference sequence). V was trimmed by 4 bases and J by 2 bases, leaving 3 bases between them. The CDR3 length is 11 residues.